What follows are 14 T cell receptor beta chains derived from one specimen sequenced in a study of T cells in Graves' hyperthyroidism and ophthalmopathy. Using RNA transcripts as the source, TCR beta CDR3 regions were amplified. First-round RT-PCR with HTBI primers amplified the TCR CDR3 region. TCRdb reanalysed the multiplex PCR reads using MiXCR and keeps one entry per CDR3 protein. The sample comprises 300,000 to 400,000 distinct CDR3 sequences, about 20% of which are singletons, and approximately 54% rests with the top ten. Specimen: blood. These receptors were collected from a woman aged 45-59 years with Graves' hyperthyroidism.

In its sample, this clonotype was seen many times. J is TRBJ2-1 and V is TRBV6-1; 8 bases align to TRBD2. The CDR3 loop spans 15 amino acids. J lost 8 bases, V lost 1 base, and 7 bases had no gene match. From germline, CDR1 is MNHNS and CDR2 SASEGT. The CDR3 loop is CASSEGVAGRDEQFF. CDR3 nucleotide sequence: TGTGCCAGCAGTGAAGGGGTAGCGGGAAGGGATGAGCAGTTCTTC.

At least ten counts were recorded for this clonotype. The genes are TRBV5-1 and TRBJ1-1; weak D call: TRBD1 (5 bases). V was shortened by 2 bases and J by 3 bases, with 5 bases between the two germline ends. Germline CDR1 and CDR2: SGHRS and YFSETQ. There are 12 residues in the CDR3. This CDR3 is CASSLQDTEAFF. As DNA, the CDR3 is TGCGCCAGCAGCTTACAGGACACTGAAGCTTTCTTT.

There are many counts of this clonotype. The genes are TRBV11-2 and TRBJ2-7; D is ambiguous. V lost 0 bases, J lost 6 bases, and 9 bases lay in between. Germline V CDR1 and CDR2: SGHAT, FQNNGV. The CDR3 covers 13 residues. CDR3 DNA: TGTGCCAGCAGCTTAGATTTGTCCCCCGAGCAGTACTTC. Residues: CASSLDLSPEQYF. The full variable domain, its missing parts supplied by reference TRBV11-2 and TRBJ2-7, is EAGVAQSPRYKIIEKRQSVAFWCNPISGHATLYWYQQILGQGPKLLIQFQNNGVVDDSQLPKDRFSAERLKGVDSTLKIQPAKLEDSAVYLCASSLDLSPEQYFGPGTRLTVT.

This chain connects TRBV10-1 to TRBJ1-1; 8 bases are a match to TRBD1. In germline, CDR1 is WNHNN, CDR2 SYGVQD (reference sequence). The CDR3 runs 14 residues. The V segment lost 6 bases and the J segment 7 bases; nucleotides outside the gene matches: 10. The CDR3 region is CASRDRALTIEAFF. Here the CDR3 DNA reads TGCGCCAGCAGGGACAGGGCCCTGACCATTGAAGCTTTCTTT.

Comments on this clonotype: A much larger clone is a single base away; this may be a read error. The CDR3, as DNA: TGTGCCAGCAGTTACGGGACAGGGGTAAACTATGGCTACACCTTC. This codes for CASSYGTGVNYGYTF. This rearrangement joins TRBV6-2 or TRBV6-3 to TRBJ1-2; 10 bases are a match to TRBD1. CDR1 is MNHEY, CDR2 SVGEGT, per germline. V dropped 2 bases and J dropped 2; count of bases not matched to a gene: 2. This CDR3 has 15 residues.

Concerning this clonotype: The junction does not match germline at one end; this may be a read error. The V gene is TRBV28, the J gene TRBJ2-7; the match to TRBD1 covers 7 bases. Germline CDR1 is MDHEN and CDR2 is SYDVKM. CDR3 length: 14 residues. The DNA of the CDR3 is TGTGCCAGCAGTTTCCAGGACAGGAACTACGGGCAGTACTTC. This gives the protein CASSFQDRNYGQYF.

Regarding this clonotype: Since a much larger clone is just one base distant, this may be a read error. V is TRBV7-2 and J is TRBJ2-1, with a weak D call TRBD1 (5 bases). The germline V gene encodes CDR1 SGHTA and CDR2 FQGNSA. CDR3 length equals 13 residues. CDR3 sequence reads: CAGSFQGNREQFF. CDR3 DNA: TGTGCCGGCAGCTTCCAGGGAAATCGGGAGCAGTTCTTC.

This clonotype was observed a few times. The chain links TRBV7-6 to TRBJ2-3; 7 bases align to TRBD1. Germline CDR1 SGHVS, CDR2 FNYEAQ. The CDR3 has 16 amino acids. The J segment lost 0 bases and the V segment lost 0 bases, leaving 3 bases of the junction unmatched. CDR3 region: CASSLAGTESTDTQYF. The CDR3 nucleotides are TGTGCCAGCAGCTTAGCCGGGACAGAGAGCACAGATACGCAGTATTTT.

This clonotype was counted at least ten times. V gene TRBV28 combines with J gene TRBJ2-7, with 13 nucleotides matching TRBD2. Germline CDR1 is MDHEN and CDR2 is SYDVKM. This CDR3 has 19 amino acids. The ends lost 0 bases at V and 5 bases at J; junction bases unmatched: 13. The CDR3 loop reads CASSLWSPWTSGSQNEQYF. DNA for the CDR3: TGTGCCAGCAGTTTATGGAGTCCCTGGACTAGCGGGAGCCAAAACGAGCAGTACTTC.

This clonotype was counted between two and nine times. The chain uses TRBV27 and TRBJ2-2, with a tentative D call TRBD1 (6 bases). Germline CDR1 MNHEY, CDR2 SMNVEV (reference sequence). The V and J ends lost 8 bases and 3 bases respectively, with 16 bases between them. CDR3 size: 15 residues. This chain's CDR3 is CASSRGRFDTGELFF. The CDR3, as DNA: TGTGCCAGCTCCAGGGGTCGTTTTGACACCGGGGAGCTGTTTTTT.

The CDR3: CASRSFTSGSFYEQYF. CDR3 nucleotide sequence: TGTGCCAGCAGGTCTTTTACTAGCGGGAGTTTCTACGAGCAGTACTTC. The chain carries TRBV12-3 or TRBV12-4 and TRBJ2-7, with 11 bases aligning to TRBD2. Unmatched junction bases numbered 10, after V lost 6 bases and J lost 3 bases. The length of the CDR3 is 16 residues.

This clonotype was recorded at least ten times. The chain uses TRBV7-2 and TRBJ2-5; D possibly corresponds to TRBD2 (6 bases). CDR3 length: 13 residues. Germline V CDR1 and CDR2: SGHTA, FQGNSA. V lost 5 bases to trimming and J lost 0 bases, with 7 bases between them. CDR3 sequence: CASSREYQETQYF. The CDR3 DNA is TGTGCCAGCAGCCGGGAGTACCAAGAGACCCAGTACTTC.

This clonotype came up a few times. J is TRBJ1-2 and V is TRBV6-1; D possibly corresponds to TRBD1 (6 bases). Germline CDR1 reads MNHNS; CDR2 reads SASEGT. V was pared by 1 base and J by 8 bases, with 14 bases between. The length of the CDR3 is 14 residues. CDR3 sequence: CASSEVGQGSGYTF. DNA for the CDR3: TGTGCCAGCAGTGAAGTAGGGCAGGGGAGCGGCTACACCTTC.

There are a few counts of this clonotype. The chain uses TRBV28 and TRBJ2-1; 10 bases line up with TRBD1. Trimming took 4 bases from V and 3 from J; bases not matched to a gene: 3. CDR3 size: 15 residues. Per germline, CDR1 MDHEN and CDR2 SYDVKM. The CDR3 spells CASSSGTGVYNEQFF. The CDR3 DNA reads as TGTGCCAGCAGTTCTGGGACAGGGGTCTACAATGAGCAGTTCTTC.